What follows are 24 T cell receptor beta chains derived from one specimen sequenced in a study of technical replicates of blood from a handful of donors. The assay was immunoSEQ multiplex PCR, and TCRdb's table has in-frame clones only and misses some. The profile shows tens of thousands of clones, 96% of them singletons. Sequencing was carried out using T cells isolated from PBMCs. All receptors come from a human donor in good health.

This clone occurred once. The chain employs TRBV9 and TRBJ1-3, with D unclear. With 4 bases removed from V and 4 bases from J, the gap between germline ends came to 15 bases. CDR3 length: 15 amino acids. CDR1 and CDR2 from the germline V gene are SGDLS and YYNGEE. In DNA form, the CDR3 reads TGTGCCAGCAGCCCAGACGAGGGAGCGGGAAACACCATATATTTT. Amino acids: CASSPDEGAGNTIYF.

The rearrangement links TRBV21-1 to TRBJ1-2; the table's D call TRBD1 went unverified against the DNA. TRBV21-1 is deemed a pseudogene. This CDR3 spans 16 amino acids. CDR3 in DNA: TGTGCCAGCAGTGACAGTTGGTCAGGAAATTACTATGGCTACACCTTC. Protein product: CASSDSWSGNYYGYTF.

The CDR3 sequence: CASSYAITGFYGYTF. The DNA of the CDR3 is TGTGCCAGCAGTTATGCAATAACAGGCTTCTATGGCTACACCTTC. The V call is TRBV6-5, the J call TRBJ1-2; the D gene is possibly TRBD1 (5 bases). V was trimmed by 3 bases and J by 4 bases, leaving 15 bases between them. CDR1 and CDR2 from the germline V gene are MNHEY and SVGAGI. CDR3 length: 15 amino acids.

This clone came up once. This sequence joins TRBV15 and TRBJ1-5; D gene ambiguous. CDR1 is LNHNV, CDR2 YYDKDF, per germline (reference sequence). This CDR3 spans 15 amino acids. V shed 0 bases and J shed 4 bases, with 10 bases lying between them. DNA for the CDR3: TGTGCCACCAGCAGAGATAAAGGCGGAAATCAGCCCCAGCATTTT. Its protein product is CATSRDKGGNQPQHF.

The CDR3 nucleotides are TGTGCCAGCAGCCACCCCTGGGGAGTCAACTCTGGAAACACCATATATTTT. This codes for CASSHPWGVNSGNTIYF. This rearrangement joins TRBV14 to TRBJ1-3; no clear D gene. Trimming took 3 bases from V and 0 from J, leaving 15 bases between them. The CDR3 runs 17 residues. Germline assignment: CDR1 SGHDN and CDR2 FVKESK.

The V gene is TRBV6-5, the J gene TRBJ1-1; maybe TRBD1 (5 bases). The CDR3 has 14 residues. Trimming took 3 bases from V and 2 from J, leaving 10 bases between them. Germline CDR1 is MNHEY and CDR2 is SVGAGI. CDR3 nucleotides: TGTGCCAGCAGTTATAGACAGACCAACACTGAAGCTTTCTTT. Translating gives CASSYRQTNTEAFF.

The gene calls are TRBV21-1 and TRBJ2-3; the table assigns TRBD2, which was not confirmed against the DNA. TRBV21-1 is termed a pseudogene. This CDR3 is 16 amino acids long. This CDR3 is CASSKGRVAGTDTQYF. The CDR3 DNA follows: TGTGCCAGCAGCAAAGGGAGGGTAGCGGGGACAGATACGCAGTATTTT.

This sequence joins TRBV11-3 and TRBJ2-3, with 7 bases lining up with TRBD2. Germline assignment: CDR1 SGHNT and CDR2 YENEEA. The trim removed 5 bases at V and 4 bases at J, leaving 6 bases unmatched. The CDR3 length is 14 residues. The CDR3 protein is CASSLSAGADTQYF. The CDR3 nucleotides read TGTGCCAGCAGCCTGTCGGCGGGAGCAGATACGCAGTATTTT.

The rearrangement joins TRBV5-1 to TRBJ1-2, with D possibly TRBD1 on 6 matching bases. The germline V gene has CDR1 SGHRS and CDR2 YFSETQ. The CDR3 runs to 15 residues. Trimming shortened V by 0 bases and J by 7 bases, and 16 bases separated the two germline ends. CDR3 sequence (DNA): TGCGCCAGCAGCTTGGAGGGTGCAGGGGAAGCTGGCTACACCTTC. Protein product: CASSLEGAGEAGYTF.

The chain has TRBV6-5 and TRBJ2-7, with TRBD1 identical over 9 bases. This CDR3 spans 15 amino acids. CDR1 is MNHEY, CDR2 SVGAGI, per germline. V gave up 6 bases and J gave up 7 bases; unmatched junction bases: 13. The DNA of the CDR3 is TGTGCCAGCAGCTCCGGGACAGGGATCCTGCGGGAGCAGTACTTC. Translating gives CASSSGTGILREQYF.

This rearrangement joins TRBV7-9 to TRBJ2-1; TRBD2 matches 11 bases. With 3 bases clipped from V and 5 bases from J, the junction kept 15 bases outside the gene matches. This CDR3 has 19 residues. Germline V gene data show CDR1 as SEHNR and CDR2 as FQNEAQ (reference sequence). The CDR3 reads CASSFPDRTGLAADNEQFF. The CDR3 DNA is TGTGCCAGCAGCTTCCCCGACAGAACGGGACTAGCGGCTGACAATGAGCAGTTCTTC. The entire variable domain, with the rest obtained from reference TRBV7-9 and TRBJ2-1, is as follows: DTGVSQNPRHKITKRGQNVTFRCDPISEHNRLYWYRQTLGQGPEFLTYFQNEAQLEKSRLLSDRFSAERPKGSFSTLEIQRTEQGDSAMYLCASSFPDRTGLAADNEQFFGPGTRLTVL.

The chain is built from TRBV7-9 and TRBJ2-7; D possibly corresponds to TRBD2 (6 bases). V lost 8 bases and J 0 bases, leaving 14 bases between the germline ends. The CDR3 extends over 14 amino acids. The germline V gene has CDR1 SEHNR and CDR2 FQNEAQ (reference sequence). In DNA, the CDR3 is TGTGCCAGCGCTGGGGGGAAAAGCTCCTACGAGCAGTACTTC. Amino acid sequence: CASAGGKSSYEQYF.

The chain couples TRBV15 to TRBJ2-3, with TRBD2 identical over 13 bases. V dropped 6 bases and J dropped 6; count of bases not matched to a gene: 9. The CDR3 length is 16 residues. Germline V gene sequence: CDR1 LNHNV, CDR2 YYDKDF (reference sequence). CDR3 sequence (DNA): TGTGCCACCAGTCCGGGACTAGCGGGGCAGGGGGATACGCAGTATTTT. Its translation: CATSPGLAGQGDTQYF.

The chain uses TRBV9 and TRBJ1-4; 7 positions match TRBD1. The J segment lost 5 bases and the V segment lost 3 bases, leaving 7 bases of the junction unmatched. In germline, CDR1 is SGDLS, CDR2 YYNGEE. The CDR3 length is 15 residues. CDR3 nucleotide sequence: TGTGCCAGCAGCGGTAGGGGACAGAGGAATGAAAAACTGTTTTTT. This codes for CASSGRGQRNEKLFF. The whole variable domain, filled in from reference TRBV9 and TRBJ1-4, reads DSGVTQTPKHLITATGQRVTLRCSPRSGDLSVYWYQQSLDQGLQFLIQYYNGEERAKGNILERFSAQQFPDLHSELNLSSLELGDSALYFCASSGRGQRNEKLFFGSGTQLSVL.

V usage is TRBV6-6 and J usage is TRBJ1-2, with a tentative D call TRBD1 (5 bases). Looked up from germline, CDR1 is MNHNY and CDR2 is SVGAGI (reference sequence). The CDR3 totals 13 residues. V was clipped by 5 bases and J by 6 bases, with 13 bases between them. The CDR3 sequence is CASSAGLLDGYTF. The CDR3 region has the DNA TGTGCCAGCAGTGCGGGACTATTGGATGGCTACACCTTC.

The chain is built from TRBV6-6 and TRBJ1-1; possible D gene TRBD1, 6 bases. V dropped 6 bases and J dropped 0 bases, with 11 bases sitting between them. The germline V gene has CDR1 MNHNY and CDR2 SVGAGI (reference sequence). The CDR3 is made up of 14 amino acids. This chain's CDR3 is CASSPGTMNTEAFF. For the CDR3, the DNA is TGTGCCAGCAGCCCTGGGACAATGAACACTGAAGCTTTCTTT.

CDR3 nucleotide sequence: TGTGCCAGCAGCTTGGCCCTGGGGACAGGGCCCGCCGATGAGCAGTTCTTC. Its translation: CASSLALGTGPADEQFF. This chain connects TRBV5-4 to TRBJ2-1; 9 nucleotides agree with TRBD1. After removal of 0 bases from V and 8 bases from J, the junction contained 12 bases not matched to a gene. The CDR3 runs 17 residues. From germline, CDR1 is SGHNT and CDR2 YYREEE (reference sequence).

The V and J genes are TRBV28 and TRBJ2-7; 8 bases map to TRBD1. CDR1 is MDHEN, CDR2 SYDVKM, per germline. The CDR3 extends over 15 amino acids. V lost 3 bases and J lost 6; bases outside the gene matches: 10. Here the CDR3 reads CASSFPRTGLIEQYF. The CDR3 bases are TGTGCCAGCAGTTTTCCAAGGACAGGGCTTATCGAGCAGTACTTC.

This clone was counted ten times or more. The chain recombines TRBV2 with TRBJ2-1, with 10 positions matching TRBD2. V shed 2 bases, J shed 10 bases, and the junction held 11 bases outside the gene matches. CDR3 length equals 16 residues. In germline, CDR1 is SNHLY, CDR2 FYNNEI. As DNA, the CDR3 is TGTGCCAGCAGTGAAAGGGTAGCGGGAGGCCGGCGCGAGCAGTTCTTC. Translating it yields CASSERVAGGRREQFF.

V gene TRBV7-6 combines with J gene TRBJ1-1; D not certain. This CDR3 is built from 12 residues. Trimming removed 10 bases at V and 1 base at J, with 10 bases between. Germline CDR1 SGHVS, CDR2 FNYEAQ. CDR3 sequence (DNA): TGTGCCACAGCACGGGGGAACACTGAAGCTTTCTTT. It yields the protein CATARGNTEAFF.

The CDR3 DNA sequence: TGTGCCAGCAGCCCCGGTTACGAGCAGTACTTC. This encodes CASSPGYEQYF. The V call is TRBV11-2, the J call TRBJ2-7; D is ambiguous. Trimming left V 5 bases short and J 4 bases short, with 6 bases between. The CDR3 contains 11 residues. Per the germline V gene, CDR1 is SGHAT and CDR2 is FQNNGV.

This sequence joins TRBV30 and TRBJ1-4, with D maybe TRBD1 (6 bases). The germline gives CDR1 GTSNPN, CDR2 SVGIG (reference sequence). V was cut by 8 bases and J by 5 bases, with 24 bases left in between. The CDR3 totals 16 residues. The CDR3 spells CASRPGQQPKNEKLFF. In DNA form, the CDR3 reads TGTGCCAGCAGGCCGGGACAACAACCTAAAAATGAAAAACTGTTTTTT.

This rearrangement joins TRBV6-1 to TRBJ2-7; D may be TRBD1 (5 bases). The CDR3 covers 14 residues. The germline V gene encodes CDR1 MNHNS and CDR2 SASEGT. The V and J ends lost 6 bases and 5 bases respectively, with 17 bases between them. The CDR3 region has the DNA TGTGCCAGCAGGGGCCCTCAGGGTGGACACGAGCAGTACTTC. Translation gives CASRGPQGGHEQYF.

This clone came up a few times. The rearrangement links TRBV21-1 to TRBJ1-1; the table's D call TRBD1 went unverified against the DNA. TRBV21-1 is a pseudogene. This CDR3 is 16 amino acids long. The chain's CDR3 is CASSRATGHYNTEAFF. In nucleotides, the CDR3 is TGTGCCAGCAGCAGAGCCACGGGACACTATAACACTGAAGCTTTCTTT.